This T cell receptor beta chain was found in a study of PD-L1 blockade in urothelial cancer. Study in general: Men with urothelial cancer arising in the bladder made up about 85% of the roughly 30 patients.

This clone appeared a single time. With 4 bases removed from V and 3 bases from J, the gap between germline ends came to 16 bases. CDR1 is SGHNT, CDR2 YYREEE, per germline (reference sequence). This CDR3 has 16 residues. The time point here: peripheral blood 6 weeks after treatment start. Pretreatment sampling and on-treatment sampling together yielded between 1 and 8 samples for each patient. Profiled with immunoSEQ multiplex PCR; TCRdb holds only in-frame clones, not every one. The table lists tens of thousands of clones, more than 80% of them singletons. The receptor's source is a man aged 70 or older with urothelial cancer. The V call is TRBV5-4, the J call TRBJ2-2, with D maybe TRBD2 (7 bases). This specimen was PBMCs, taken around atezolizumab (anti-PD-L1) treatment. CDR3 DNA sequence: TGTGCCAGCAGCACCGGGGGGCGGTACGACACCGGGGAGCTGTTTTTT. The encoded protein is CASSTGGRYDTGELFF.